The 28 T cell receptor beta chains below were found in one sample sequenced in a study of shared T cell receptors in the human thymus. This table comes from immunoSEQ multiplex PCR, and its TCRdb copy is limited to in-frame clones, with some not included. The repertoire holds approximately 730,000 clones, with roughly 88% as singletons. These data also formed part of another study, on human thymus T cells.

The sample consisted of thymocytes. The source is a girl less than two years old with a congenital heart defect.

CDR3 sequence: CASSYGQGAGTDTQYF. DNA for the CDR3: TGCGCCAGCAGCTACGGACAGGGGGCGGGCACAGATACGCAGTATTTT. The gene calls are TRBV5-1 and TRBJ2-3; 11 nucleotides agree with TRBD1. CDR1 is SGHRS and CDR2 is YFSETQ in the germline V gene. Trimming removed 3 bases from V and 1 base from J; junction bases left unmatched: 4. The CDR3 extends over 16 amino acids.

The chain joins TRBV7-9 to TRBJ2-3, with TRBD1 matching over 7 bases. The CDR3 covers 17 residues. J lost 0 bases, V lost 5 bases, and 11 bases had no gene match. CDR1 is SEHNR, CDR2 FQNEAQ, per germline (reference sequence). The CDR3 spells CASSQDRALNSTDTQYF. The CDR3 coding sequence is TGTGCCAGCAGCCAAGACAGGGCACTCAATAGCACAGATACGCAGTATTTT.

The chain carries TRBV11-1 and TRBJ1-1; 7 positions agree with TRBD1. This CDR3 has 13 amino acids. The junction had 4 bases not matched to a gene; V was cut back by 7 bases and J by 2 bases. The germline gives CDR1 SGHAT, CDR2 FQDESV (reference sequence). CDR3 DNA: TGTGCCAGCACCGGGGACAGCAACACTGAAGCTTTCTTT. It specifies CASTGDSNTEAFF.

This clone was seen a handful of times. The chain links TRBV4-3 to TRBJ1-6; the match to TRBD1 covers 7 bases. This CDR3 has 16 amino acids. V lost 1 base, J lost 3 bases, and 3 bases stayed unmatched. From germline, CDR1 is LGHNA and CDR2 YSLEER. The CDR3 DNA is TGCGCCAGCAGCCAAGCAGGGGGTTTCTATAATTCACCCCTCCACTTT. Its translation: CASSQAGGFYNSPLHF.

This chain uses TRBV5-6 with TRBJ2-1; no firm D call. Per the germline V gene, CDR1 is SGHDT and CDR2 is YYEEEE. The germline V and J ends were trimmed by 0 bases and 0 bases, with 7 bases remaining between them. The CDR3 is 15 amino acids. The CDR3 nucleotides read TGTGCCAGCAGCTTGGCCCCTAGCTCCTACAATGAGCAGTTCTTC. Translated: CASSLAPSSYNEQFF.

This sequence joins TRBV29-1 and TRBJ1-1; D perhaps matches TRBD1 (5 bases). The germline CDR1 and CDR2 sequences are SQVTM and ANQGSEA. Trimming cost V 5 bases and J 3 bases, with 13 bases left between them. CDR3 length equals 13 residues. The CDR3 here is CSVWRGQDTEAFF. The CDR3 nucleotides read TGCAGCGTTTGGAGGGGTCAGGACACTGAAGCTTTCTTT.

The genes are TRBV7-2 and TRBJ2-5; 9 bases agree with TRBD2. The trim removed 3 bases at V and 5 bases at J, leaving 10 bases unmatched. CDR1 and CDR2 from the germline V gene are SGHTA and FQGNSA. The CDR3 loop spans 16 amino acids. This chain's CDR3 is CASSFLGLAGRETQYF. In DNA form, the CDR3 reads TGTGCCAGCAGCTTTTTGGGGCTAGCGGGGCGCGAGACCCAGTACTTC. The variable domain in full, with the rest retrieved from reference TRBV7-2 and TRBJ2-5, is GAGVSQSPSNKVTEKGKDVELRCDPISGHTALYWYRQSLGQGLEFLIYFQGNSAPDKSGLPSDRFSAERTGGSVSTLTIQRTQQEDSAVYLCASSFLGLAGRETQYFGPGTRLLVL.

The rearrangement links TRBV4-3 to TRBJ2-7; possibly TRBD1 for D (6 bases). V gave up 3 bases and J gave up 3 bases, with 18 bases separating them. The CDR3 is 16 residues long. CDR1 LGHNA and CDR2 YSLEER come from the germline V gene. The CDR3 here is CASSQDKDRRHYEQYF. The CDR3 nucleotides read TGCGCCAGCAGCCAGGATAAAGACAGGCGCCACTACGAGCAGTACTTC.

This clone was observed once. The chain is built from TRBV6-1 and TRBJ1-2; D gene uncertain. Trimming shortened V by 0 bases and J by 0 bases, and 14 bases separated the two germline ends. The germline gives CDR1 MNHNS, CDR2 SASEGT. The CDR3 is made up of 17 amino acids. Written as DNA, the CDR3 is TGTGCCAGCAGTGAAGCTGGGCCGGCAGGCGCTAACTATGGCTACACCTTC. Amino acids: CASSEAGPAGANYGYTF.

J is TRBJ2-7 and V is TRBV5-6; 7 positions agree with TRBD1. The CDR3 extends over 13 amino acids. J gave up 2 bases and V 7 bases, and 6 bases lay outside the gene matches. The germline CDR1 and CDR2 sequences are SGHDT and YYEEEE. The CDR3 DNA reads TGTGCCAGCGCGACAGGGAAGGCCTACGAGCAGTACTTC. It codes for CASATGKAYEQYF. The complete variable domain, with remaining parts taken from reference TRBV5-6 and TRBJ2-7, reads DAGVTQSPTHLIKTRGQQVTLRCSPKSGHDTVSWYQQALGQGPQFIFQYYEEEERQRGNFPDRFSGHQFPNYSSELNVNALLLGDSALYLCASATGKAYEQYFGPGTRLTVT.

V is TRBV5-4 and J is TRBJ2-7; the D gene is possibly TRBD1 (6 bases). V was pared by 2 bases and J by 8 bases, with 14 bases between. Germline CDR1 SGHNT, CDR2 YYREEE (reference sequence). The CDR3 is 13 residues long. CDR3 coding DNA: TGTGCCAGCAGCTTCAATTATCGGGACAAGCAGTACTTC. The encoded protein is CASSFNYRDKQYF.

The chain recombines TRBV28 with TRBJ1-3, with 7 positions matching TRBD1. This CDR3 spans 15 amino acids. Losses at the gene ends were 10 bases for V and 2 bases for J; bases not matched to a gene: 11. Germline V gene lookup returns CDR1 MDHEN and CDR2 SYDVKM. Written as DNA, the CDR3 is TGTGCCACTAGGATTGCGACAGGGCCTGGAAACACCATATATTTT. Protein: CATRIATGPGNTIYF.

CDR3 nucleotide sequence: TGCGCCAGCAGCCAAGCAGAGGATTCCGGCGGATCTAGCACAGATACGCAGTATTTT. Encoded protein: CASSQAEDSGGSSTDTQYF. The chain couples TRBV4-1 to TRBJ2-3; D not resolved. The V end lost 1 base, the J end lost 0 bases, and 20 bases lay between the germline ends. Germline V CDR1 and CDR2: MGHRA, YSYEKL. The CDR3 spans 19 residues.

This rearrangement joins TRBV5-6 to TRBJ1-1, with D possibly matching TRBD1 (6 bases). The V end was cut by 5 bases, the J end by 4 bases, with 12 bases between. The germline V gene has CDR1 SGHDT and CDR2 YYEEEE. The CDR3 covers 13 residues. CDR3 in amino acids: CASRQGVGTEAFF. CDR3 sequence (DNA): TGTGCCAGCAGACAGGGTGTTGGCACTGAAGCTTTCTTT.

The CDR3 bases are TGTGCCAGCAGTGGGCGTATGAACACTGAAGCTTTCTTT. Its translation: CASSGRMNTEAFF. The rearrangement uses TRBV28 and TRBJ1-1; D is uncertain. Trimming removed 5 bases at V and 0 bases at J, with 7 bases between. The CDR3 sequence is 13 residues long. From germline, CDR1 is MDHEN and CDR2 SYDVKM.

The rearrangement links TRBV5-6 to TRBJ1-2, with 8 nucleotides matching TRBD1. The CDR3 is 14 residues long. CDR1 SGHDT and CDR2 YYEEEE come from the germline V gene. Trimming at V came to 4 bases and at J to 6 bases, leaving 8 bases not matched to a gene. CDR3 region: CASSTTGARDGYTF. The CDR3 bases are TGTGCCAGCAGCACGACAGGGGCTAGGGATGGCTACACCTTC.

This chain connects TRBV5-1 to TRBJ1-1; D is possibly TRBD1 (6 bases). This CDR3 comprises 15 residues. Germline V gene sequence: CDR1 SGHRS, CDR2 YFSETQ. The germline V and J ends were trimmed by 1 base and 4 bases, with 14 bases remaining between them. The CDR3 is CASSLTGHRPTEAFF. Here the CDR3 DNA reads TGCGCCAGCAGCTTGACGGGACACCGCCCCACTGAAGCTTTCTTT.

The chain uses TRBV28 and TRBJ2-3; 14 bases align to TRBD2. J was trimmed by 1 base and V by 5 bases; bases with no gene match: 26. This CDR3 has 24 residues. Looked up from germline, CDR1 is MDHEN and CDR2 is SYDVKM. CDR3 sequence reads: CASSQNSPGLAGGIRVRGTDTQYF. CDR3 coding DNA: TGTGCCAGCAGTCAAAACTCCCCAGGACTAGCGGGGGGAATAAGGGTGAGGGGCACAGATACGCAGTATTTT.

The V and J genes are TRBV5-1 and TRBJ2-4; perhaps TRBD2 as D (6 bases). Germline V gives CDR1 SGHRS, CDR2 YFSETQ. This CDR3 comprises 16 residues. The V and J ends lost 3 bases and 0 bases respectively, with 13 bases between them. As DNA, the CDR3 is TGCGCCAGCAGCTCCGTCCGGGGGATAGCCAAAAACATTCAGTACTTC. It encodes CASSSVRGIAKNIQYF.

J is TRBJ2-5 and V is TRBV7-2, with a tentative D call TRBD2 (8 bases). This CDR3 has 17 amino acids. The germline CDR1 and CDR2 sequences are SGHTA and FQGNSA. The V gene lost 0 bases and the J gene lost 5 bases, with 19 bases spanning the gap. The DNA for the CDR3 is TGTGCCAGCAGCTTAGCGCGGGGGGACAGACCCCTGGAGACCCAGTACTTC. This encodes CASSLARGDRPLETQYF.

CDR3 in amino acids: CASSQAGTSGGMTDTQYF. As DNA, the CDR3 is TGCGCCAGCAGCCAAGCCGGGACTAGCGGGGGGATGACAGATACGCAGTATTTT. The chain links TRBV4-3 to TRBJ2-3; 15 bases match TRBD2. J was trimmed by 3 bases and V by 1 base; bases with no gene match: 5. CDR3 length: 18 residues. Germline loops: CDR1 LGHNA, CDR2 YSLEER.

The chain links TRBV6-1 to TRBJ2-5; the D is unclear. The CDR3 consists of 15 residues. In germline, CDR1 is MNHNS, CDR2 SASEGT. V lost 7 bases and J 2 bases, leaving 17 bases between the germline ends. For the CDR3, the DNA is TGTGCCAGCATCGGGTCGCCCCGTGGTCAAGAGACCCAGTACTTC. This gives the protein CASIGSPRGQETQYF.

This chain connects TRBV4-3 to TRBJ1-1; 9 nucleotides match TRBD1. Germline-derived CDR1 and CDR2 are LGHNA and YSLEER. CDR3 size: 16 residues. Trimming at V came to 2 bases and at J to 5 bases, leaving 9 bases not matched to a gene. Here the CDR3 DNA reads TGCGCCAGCAGCCAATCTCGTCACAGGGGGCGGACTGAAGCTTTCTTT. This translates into CASSQSRHRGRTEAFF.

In this sample, this clone turned up a few times. The rearrangement joins TRBV6-6 to TRBJ2-7; D perhaps matches TRBD1 (6 bases). Germline V gene data show CDR1 as MNHNY and CDR2 as SVGAGI (reference sequence). V dropped 3 bases and J dropped 4 bases, with 16 bases sitting between them. The length of the CDR3 is 15 residues. The CDR3 coding sequence is TGTGCCAGCAGTTATTCGAGTAGGACAGCATACGAGCAGTACTTC. It translates to CASSYSSRTAYEQYF.

The chain carries TRBV19 and TRBJ1-2; 8 bases map to TRBD1. The CDR3 length is 19 residues. CDR1 and CDR2 (germline): LNHDA, SQIVND (reference sequence). J lost 2 bases, V lost 5 bases, and 19 bases had no gene match. CDR3 protein: CASSEVTGVGNGVNYGYTF. The CDR3 DNA is TGTGCCAGTAGTGAGGTGACAGGGGTGGGGAACGGGGTCAACTATGGCTACACCTTC.

The chain carries TRBV7-9 and TRBJ1-1; D call uncertain. Trimming left V 1 base short and J 1 base short, with 10 bases between. The CDR3 sequence is 15 residues long. CDR1 is SEHNR, CDR2 FQNEAQ, per germline (reference sequence). For the CDR3, the DNA is TGTGCCAGCAGCTTAGTAACAGCCAAGAACACTGAAGCTTTCTTT. It specifies CASSLVTAKNTEAFF.

V and J are TRBV7-2 and TRBJ1-2, with a tentative D call TRBD1 (5 bases). Germline values: CDR1 SGHTA, CDR2 FQGNSA. Trimming left V 5 bases short and J 4 bases short, with 14 bases between. The CDR3 totals 14 residues. In nucleotides, the CDR3 is TGTGCCAGCAGCCAAACACAGGTTAGCTATGGCTACACCTTC. It translates to CASSQTQVSYGYTF.

V is TRBV5-4 and J is TRBJ2-1; 7 positions agree with TRBD2. J gave up 0 bases and V 4 bases, and 16 bases lay outside the gene matches. In germline, CDR1 is SGHNT, CDR2 YYREEE (reference sequence). This CDR3 spans 19 amino acids. CDR3 DNA sequence: TGTGCCAGCAGCCCCCCCCGTATTCTGCGGGGGAGCTCCTACAATGAGCAGTTCTTC. This codes for CASSPPRILRGSSYNEQFF.